The present T cell receptor (beta chain) was sequenced within a study of blood T cell repertoires in COVID-19. Study background: Samples came from the United States, Italy and Spain, spanning acute and convalescent COVID-19. T cells, B-cell-depleted T cells, or PBMCs provided the cDNA or gDNA that served as material.

The table came from immunoSEQ multiplex PCR; TCRdb's copy has only in-frame clones and leaves some out. The profile covers fewer than 40,000 clones, with more than 75% appearing a single time and roughly 29% taken by the ten largest. The CDR3 extends over 19 amino acids. Trimming stripped 0 bases from V and 0 bases from J, with 18 bases between. CDR1 and CDR2 (germline): MGHRA, YSYEKL. This clone is medium-sized in the sample. Sequences were obtained from peripheral blood. This chain uses TRBV4-1 with TRBJ1-5, with a tentative D call TRBD1 (5 bases). The source is a man older than 75 with acute or convalescent COVID-19. The CDR3 bases are TGCGCCAGCAGCCAAGATGGGGCCAGCTCTTACGATAGCAATCAGCCCCAGCATTTT. Residues: CASSQDGASSYDSNQPQHF.